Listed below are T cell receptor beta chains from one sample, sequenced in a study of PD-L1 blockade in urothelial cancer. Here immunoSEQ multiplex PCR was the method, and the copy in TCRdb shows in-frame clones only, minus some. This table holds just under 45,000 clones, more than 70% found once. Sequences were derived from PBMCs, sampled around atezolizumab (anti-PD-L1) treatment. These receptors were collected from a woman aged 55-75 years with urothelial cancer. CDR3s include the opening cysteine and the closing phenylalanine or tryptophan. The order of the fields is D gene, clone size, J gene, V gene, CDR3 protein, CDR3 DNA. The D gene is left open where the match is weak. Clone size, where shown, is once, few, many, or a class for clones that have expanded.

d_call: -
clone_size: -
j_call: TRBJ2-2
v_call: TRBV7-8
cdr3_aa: CASSTWGRSGLGELFF
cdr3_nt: TGTGCCAGCAGCACCTGGGGGAGGTCGGGGTTAGGGGAGCTGTTTTTT

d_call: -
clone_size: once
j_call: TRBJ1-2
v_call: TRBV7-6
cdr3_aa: CASSLDRDYGYTF
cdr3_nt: TGTGCCAGCAGCTTAGACAGGGACTATGGCTACACCTTC

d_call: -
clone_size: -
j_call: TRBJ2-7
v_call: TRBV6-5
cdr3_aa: CASSSRTGYEQYF
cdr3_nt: TGTGCCAGCAGCTCCCGTACAGGCTACGAGCAGTACTTC

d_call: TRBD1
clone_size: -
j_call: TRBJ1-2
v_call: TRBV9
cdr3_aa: CASSEGQGLVMGPSFF
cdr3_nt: TGTGCCAGCAGCGAGGGACAGGGGTTAGTGATGGGGCCCTCTTTCTTC

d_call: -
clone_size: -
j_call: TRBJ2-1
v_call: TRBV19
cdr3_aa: CASSQDSHNEQFF
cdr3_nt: TGTGCCAGTAGTCAGGACAGTCACAATGAGCAGTTCTTC

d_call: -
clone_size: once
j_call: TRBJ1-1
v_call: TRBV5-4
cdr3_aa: CASSLERGRVNTEAFF
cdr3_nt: TGTGCCAGCAGCTTGGAGCGGGGCAGGGTGAACACTGAAGCTTTCTTT

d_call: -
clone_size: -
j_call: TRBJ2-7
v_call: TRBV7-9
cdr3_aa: CASSGRPRDTYEQYF
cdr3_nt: TGTGCCAGCAGCGGGAGACCTCGAGATACGTACGAGCAGTACTTC

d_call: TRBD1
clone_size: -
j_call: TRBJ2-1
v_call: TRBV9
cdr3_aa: CASSPTGGTYNEQFF
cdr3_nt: TGTGCCAGCAGCCCAACAGGGGGCACCTACAATGAGCAGTTCTTC

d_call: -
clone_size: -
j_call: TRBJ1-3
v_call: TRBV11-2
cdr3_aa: CASSQGGHTIYF
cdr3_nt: TGTGCCAGCAGCCAGGGAGGCCACACCATATATTTT

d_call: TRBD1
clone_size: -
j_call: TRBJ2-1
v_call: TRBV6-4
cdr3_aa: CASSAGTGTGTELQQFF
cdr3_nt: TGTGCCAGCAGTGCTGGGACAGGGACCGGGACGGAACTACAGCAGTTCTTC

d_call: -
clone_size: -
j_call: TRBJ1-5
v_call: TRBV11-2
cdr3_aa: CASSSQINQPQHF
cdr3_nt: TGTGCCAGCAGTTCTCAGATAAATCAGCCCCAGCATTTT

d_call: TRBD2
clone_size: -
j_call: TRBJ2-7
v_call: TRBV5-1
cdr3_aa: CASSQTSVYEQYF
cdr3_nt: TGCGCCAGCAGCCAAACTAGCGTCTACGAGCAGTACTTC

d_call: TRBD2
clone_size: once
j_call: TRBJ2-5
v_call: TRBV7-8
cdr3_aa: CASSRLGLAGGLVKETQYF
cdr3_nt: TGTGCCAGCAGCCGATTGGGACTAGCGGGGGGGCTGGTAAAAGAGACCCAGTACTTC

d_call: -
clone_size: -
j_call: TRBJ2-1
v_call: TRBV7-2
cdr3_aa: CASSPWLGAAVYNEQFF
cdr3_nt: TGTGCCAGCAGCCCCTGGCTTGGCGCGGCCGTATACAATGAGCAGTTCTTC

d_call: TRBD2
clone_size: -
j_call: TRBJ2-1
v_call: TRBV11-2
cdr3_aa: CASRKTGGNNEQFF
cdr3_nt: TGTGCCAGCAGGAAGACGGGGGGGAACAATGAGCAGTTCTTC

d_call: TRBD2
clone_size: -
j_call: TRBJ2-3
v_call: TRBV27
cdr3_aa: CASSLRWRLAGGSSTDTQYF
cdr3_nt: TGTGCCAGCAGTTTAAGGTGGCGACTAGCGGGAGGATCTAGCACAGATACGCAGTATTTT

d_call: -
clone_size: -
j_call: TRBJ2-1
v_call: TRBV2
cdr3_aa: CASTTNSYNEQFF
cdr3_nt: TGTGCCAGCACCACTAATAGTTACAATGAGCAGTTCTTC

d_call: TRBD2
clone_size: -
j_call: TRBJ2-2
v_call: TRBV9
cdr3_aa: CASSVEGSGTVGHTGELFF
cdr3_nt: TGTGCCAGCAGCGTAGAGGGTAGCGGGACCGTTGGGCACACCGGGGAGCTGTTTTTT

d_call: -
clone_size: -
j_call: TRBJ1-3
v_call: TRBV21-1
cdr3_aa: CASSTGRRGQGIGNTIYF
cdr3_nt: TGTGCCAGCAGCACTGGCCGGCGGGGACAGGGAATCGGAAACACCATATATTTT

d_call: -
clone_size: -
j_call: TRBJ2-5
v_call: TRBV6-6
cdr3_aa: CASSPLEYGTQYF
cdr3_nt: TGTGCCAGCAGTCCTCTAGAGTATGGGACCCAGTACTTC

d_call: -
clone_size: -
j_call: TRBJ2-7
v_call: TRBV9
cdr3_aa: CASSVGRGGSYEQYF
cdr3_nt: TGTGCCAGCAGCGTAGGCAGGGGTGGGTCCTACGAGCAGTACTTC

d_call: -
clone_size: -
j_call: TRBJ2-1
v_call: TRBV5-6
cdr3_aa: CASSGSGGVNNEQFF
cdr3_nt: TGTGCCAGCAGCGGGTCCGGCGGGGTAAACAATGAGCAGTTCTTC

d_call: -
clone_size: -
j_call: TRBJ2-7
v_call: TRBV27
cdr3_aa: CASSLRGIGGVNEQYF
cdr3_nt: TGTGCCAGCAGTTTAAGGGGGATTGGAGGAGTTAACGAGCAGTACTTC

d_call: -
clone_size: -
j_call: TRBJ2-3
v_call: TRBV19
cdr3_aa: CASSIGQQWADTQYF
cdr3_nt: TGTGCCAGTAGTATCGGTCAACAGTGGGCAGATACGCAGTATTTT

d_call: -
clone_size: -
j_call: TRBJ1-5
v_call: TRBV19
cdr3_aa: CASSIGPRGSQPQHF
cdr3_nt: TGTGCCAGTAGTATAGGTCCCAGGGGCAGTCAGCCCCAGCATTTT

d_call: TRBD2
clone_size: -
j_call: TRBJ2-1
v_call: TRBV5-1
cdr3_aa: CASSLEGLAAVNEQFF
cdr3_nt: TGCGCCAGCAGCCTGGAGGGACTAGCGGCAGTCAATGAGCAGTTCTTC

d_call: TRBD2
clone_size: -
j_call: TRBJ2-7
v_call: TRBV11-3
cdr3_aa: CASSLEAGGSYEQYF
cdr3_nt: TGTGCCAGCAGCTTAGAGGCGGGGGGCTCTTACGAGCAGTACTTC

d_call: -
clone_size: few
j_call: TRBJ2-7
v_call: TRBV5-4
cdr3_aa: CASSLQRGLVYEQYF
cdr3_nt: TGTGCCAGCAGCTTGCAACGCGGACTTGTTTACGAGCAGTACTTC

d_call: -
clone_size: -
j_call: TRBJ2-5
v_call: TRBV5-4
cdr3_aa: CASSLAGRDTRETQYF
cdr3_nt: TGTGCCAGCAGCTTGGCTGGCAGGGATACGAGGGAGACCCAGTACTTC

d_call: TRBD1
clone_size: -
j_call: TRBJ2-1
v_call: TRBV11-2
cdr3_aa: CASSGGQGEDYNEQFF
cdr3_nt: TGTGCCAGCAGCGGAGGACAGGGAGAGGACTACAATGAGCAGTTCTTC

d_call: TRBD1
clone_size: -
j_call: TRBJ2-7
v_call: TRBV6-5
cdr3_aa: CASRLPGGPSYEQYF
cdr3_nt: TGTGCCAGCCGCCTCCCAGGGGGCCCTTCCTACGAGCAGTACTTC

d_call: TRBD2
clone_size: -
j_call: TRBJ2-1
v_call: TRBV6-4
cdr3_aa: CASNTGTSGSGYNEQFF
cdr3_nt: TGTGCCAGCAACACCGGGACTAGCGGGAGCGGGTACAATGAGCAGTTCTTC

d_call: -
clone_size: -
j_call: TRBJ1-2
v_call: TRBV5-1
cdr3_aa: CASTEHLLTGTNYGYTF
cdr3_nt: TGCGCCAGCACCGAGCATCTACTGACAGGAACTAACTATGGCTACACCTTC

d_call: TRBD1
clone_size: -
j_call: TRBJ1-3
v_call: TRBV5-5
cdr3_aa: CASSTGTGGRSGNTIYF
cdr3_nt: TGTGCCAGCAGCACCGGGACAGGGGGGCGCTCTGGAAACACCATATATTTT

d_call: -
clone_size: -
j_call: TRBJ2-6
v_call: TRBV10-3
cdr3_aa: CAISELGRTSGANVLTF
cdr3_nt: TGTGCCATCAGTGAGCTCGGACGGACTTCTGGGGCCAACGTCCTGACTTTC

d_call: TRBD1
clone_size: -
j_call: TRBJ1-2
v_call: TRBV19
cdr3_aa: CASSISRTGVGYTF
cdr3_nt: TGTGCCAGTAGTATCTCCAGGACAGGGGTCGGCTACACCTTC

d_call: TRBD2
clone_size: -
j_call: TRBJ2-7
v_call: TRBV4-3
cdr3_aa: CASSQVGLAGVYEQYF
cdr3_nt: TGCGCCAGCAGCCAAGTGGGACTAGCGGGAGTTTACGAGCAGTACTTC

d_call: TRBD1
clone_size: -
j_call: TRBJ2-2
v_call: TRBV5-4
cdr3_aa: CASRVRTGGSGELFF
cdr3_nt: TGTGCCAGCAGGGTACGGACAGGGGGATCCGGGGAGCTGTTTTTT

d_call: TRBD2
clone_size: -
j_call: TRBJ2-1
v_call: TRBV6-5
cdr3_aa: CASSSSSGGFYNEQFF
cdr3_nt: TGTGCCAGCAGTTCCTCGAGCGGGGGCTTTTACAATGAGCAGTTCTTC

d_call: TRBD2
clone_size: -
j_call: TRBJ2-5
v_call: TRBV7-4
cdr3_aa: CASHMARKGLAGVYETQYF
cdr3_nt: TGTGCCTCCCACATGGCCCGGAAGGGACTAGCGGGAGTGTATGAGACCCAGTACTTC

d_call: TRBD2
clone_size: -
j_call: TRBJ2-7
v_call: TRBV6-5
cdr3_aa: CASRVFRGGAYEQYF
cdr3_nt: TGTGCCAGCAGGGTTTTCCGGGGGGGGGCCTACGAGCAGTACTTC

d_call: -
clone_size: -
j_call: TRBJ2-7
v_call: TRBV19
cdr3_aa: CASSTFVQPTYEQYF
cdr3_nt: TGTGCCAGTAGTACCTTCGTGCAACCTACCTACGAGCAGTACTTC

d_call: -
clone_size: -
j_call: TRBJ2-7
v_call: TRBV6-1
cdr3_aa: CASSAEPGGGSYEQYF
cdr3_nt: TGTGCCAGCAGTGCCGAACCAGGTGGGGGCAGTTACGAGCAGTACTTC

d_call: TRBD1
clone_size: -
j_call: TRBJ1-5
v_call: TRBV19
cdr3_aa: CASSGTGGNQPQHF
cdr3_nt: TGTGCCAGTAGTGGGACAGGGGGTAATCAGCCCCAGCATTTT